Many counts were recorded for the clone carrying this T cell receptor (beta chain). What it binds is not known. A single record per CDR3 protein comes from TCRdb applying MiXCR to the multiplex PCR reads. The sample has about 100,000 distinct CDR3 sequences; over 20% are singletons. These data originate in a study of breast tumors, draining lymph nodes, adjacent tissues. General study results and limits: Compared with lymph nodes, tumors were less diverse; compared with nontumor tissue, more. The data were judged consistent with most tumor T cells coming from lymph node and expanding in tumor.

The lymph nodes were axillary draining lymph nodes from breast cancer patients. The V gene lost 6 bases and the J gene lost 6 bases, with 8 bases spanning the gap. CDR3 length: 11 residues. Germline V gene sequence: CDR1 SNHLY, CDR2 FYNNEI. The sample comprised axillary lymph node tissue. The TCR sequence derives from a female donor with breast cancer. Some clones in this sample may be carry-over from other donors' samples. This rearrangement joins TRBV2 to TRBJ1-2; D remains unclear. For the CDR3, the DNA is TGTGCCAGCAGATGGACGGATGGCTACACCTTC. Translated: CASRWTDGYTF.